The 30 T cell receptor beta chains given below trace back to one sample, sequenced in a study of human T cells and chemical hapten exposure. Time point here: pre-sensitization, week 0. As to treatment: therapeutic diphenylcyclopropenone sensitization with weekly scalp DPC. MiXCR was run by TCRdb on the RACE reads, yielding one entry per CDR3 protein. The sample gives some 400,000 distinct CDR3 sequences, approximately 5.1% of which show up once; 2.6% is in the top ten. The sample here was whole blood, taken in connection with sensitization to the hapten diphenylcyclopropenone (DPC). The receptors were sampled from a woman in her forties or fifties with alopecia areata. Some clones in this sample may be carry-over from other donors' samples.

This clonotype was counted at least ten times. The gene calls are TRBV7-9 and TRBJ2-4; D is ambiguous. V was shortened by 0 bases and J by 2 bases, with 11 bases between the two germline ends. This CDR3 contains 16 residues. The germline V gene encodes CDR1 SEHNR and CDR2 FQNEAQ (reference sequence). The CDR3 DNA is TGTGCCAGCAGCTTAGCGCTGGCCAGAACCAAAAACATTCAGTACTTC. As protein: CASSLALARTKNIQYF.

In this sample, this clonotype turned up many times. The V call is TRBV6-6, the J call TRBJ2-7; D not certain. Trimming stripped 2 bases from V and 5 bases from J, with 4 bases between. The germline gives CDR1 MNHNY, CDR2 SVGAGI (reference sequence). This CDR3 has 11 amino acids. CDR3 sequence: CASSYLDEQYF. CDR3 DNA sequence: TGTGCCAGCAGTTACCTGGACGAGCAGTACTTC.

This chain joins TRBV5-1 and TRBJ2-7; TRBD1 aligns across 10 bases. This CDR3 comprises 14 residues. The germline CDR1 and CDR2 sequences are SGHRS and YFSETQ. Germline trimming cut 0 bases from V and 11 bases from J; bases unmatched to any gene: 8. The CDR3 coding sequence is TGCGCCAGCAGCTTGGAAGGGACAGGGGTACTGGAGTACTTC. Its protein product is CASSLEGTGVLEYF.

The chain is built from TRBV20-1 and TRBJ1-1; D is uncertain. Germline V gives CDR1 DFQATT, CDR2 SNEGSKA (reference sequence). V was shortened by 2 bases and J by 7 bases, with 11 bases between the two germline ends. The CDR3 loop spans 12 amino acids. The CDR3 region has the DNA TGCAGTGCTAGAAACCTGGCTGGTGAAGCTTTCTTT. Translating gives CSARNLAGEAFF.

Many counts were recorded for this clonotype. The chain joins TRBV12-3 or TRBV12-4 to TRBJ2-5; 8 bases are a match to TRBD2. Trimming at V came to 6 bases and at J to 8 bases, leaving 8 bases not matched to a gene. The CDR3 length is 13 residues. Here the CDR3 DNA reads TGTGCCAGCAGCGCGGGGGGCCGCGGTACCCAGTACTTC. Amino acids: CASSAGGRGTQYF.

This clonotype was counted ten times or more. This rearrangement joins TRBV20-1 to TRBJ2-1, with a tentative D call TRBD2 (5 bases). The CDR3 spans 14 residues. Germline assignment: CDR1 DFQATT and CDR2 SNEGSKA (reference sequence). V gave up 3 bases and J gave up 8 bases, with 17 bases separating them. The CDR3 is CSARRGPQSHEQFF. The CDR3 region has the DNA TGCAGTGCTAGGCGCGGGCCCCAATCCCATGAGCAGTTCTTC.

The sample holds many counts of this clonotype. V gene TRBV10-3 combines with J gene TRBJ2-7, with D perhaps matching TRBD2 (5 bases). The ends were cut back, 2 bases at V and 2 bases at J, with 7 bases in the middle. The CDR3 is 13 amino acids. Germline V lookup: CDR1 ENHRY, CDR2 SYGVKD. For the CDR3, the DNA is TGTGCCATCAGTGAGACGGGAACCTACGAGCAGTACTTC. Amino acid sequence: CAISETGTYEQYF.

This clonotype was recorded at least ten times. The chain has TRBV12-5 and TRBJ2-4, with TRBD2 identical over 13 bases. Germline loops: CDR1 LGHNT, CDR2 FRNRAP. V was pared by 4 bases and J by 8 bases, with 14 bases of the junction left unmatched. The CDR3 covers 18 residues. The CDR3 protein is CASGYSKLAGGPKDIQYF. The CDR3 DNA reads as TGTGCTAGTGGTTATTCCAAACTAGCGGGAGGGCCTAAAGACATTCAGTACTTC.

This clonotype has a handful of counts. The chain combines TRBV29-1 with TRBJ1-2; D not resolved. Germline values: CDR1 SQVTM, CDR2 ANQGSEA. This CDR3 comprises 13 residues. Trimming shortened V by 4 bases and J by 4 bases, and 13 bases separated the two germline ends. CDR3 sequence reads: CSVGHTDTYGYTF. DNA of the CDR3: TGCAGCGTTGGACATACGGATACCTATGGCTACACCTTC.

In this sample, this clonotype turned up a few times. This chain connects TRBV18 to TRBJ1-2; 9 nucleotides line up with TRBD1. The CDR3 covers 16 residues. V shed 3 bases, J shed 7 bases, and the junction held 12 bases outside the gene matches. CDR1 is KGHSH, CDR2 LQKENI, per germline. The CDR3: CASSPEGQGGIGGYTF. The CDR3 DNA reads as TGTGCCAGCTCACCGGAGGGACAGGGAGGCATCGGTGGCTACACCTTC.

This chain joins TRBV18 and TRBJ1-1; D unclear. CDR1 is KGHSH, CDR2 LQKENI, per germline. The CDR3 runs to 15 residues. Deletions cut 3 bases from V and 4 bases from J, with 15 bases between. The CDR3 DNA reads TGTGCCAGCTCACCCTTGCCCGGAGTAGGCACTGAAGCTTTCTTT. Its protein is CASSPLPGVGTEAFF.

This clonotype came up many times. The J gene is TRBJ1-2, the V gene TRBV27, with a weak D call TRBD1 (6 bases). Germline V gene lookup returns CDR1 MNHEY and CDR2 SMNVEV (reference sequence). The CDR3 covers 15 residues. V was cut by 5 bases and J by 1 base, with 14 bases left in between. The CDR3 sequence is CASSPDRLSNYGYTF. The CDR3, as DNA: TGTGCCAGCAGTCCGGACAGACTTAGTAACTATGGCTACACCTTC.

J is TRBJ2-4 and V is TRBV20-1; no clear D gene. The CDR3 has 15 residues. The V gene lost 3 bases and the J gene lost 0 bases, with 12 bases spanning the gap. Germline-derived CDR1 and CDR2 are DFQATT and SNEGSKA (reference sequence). The CDR3 protein is CSASEANRAKNIQYF. The CDR3 DNA follows: TGCAGTGCTAGCGAGGCTAACCGAGCCAAAAACATTCAGTACTTC.

The V call is TRBV7-8, the J call TRBJ1-6; D might be TRBD1 (5 bases). The V end was cut by 2 bases, the J end by 10 bases, with 18 bases between. CDR1 is SGHVS, CDR2 FQNEAQ, per germline. The CDR3 covers 16 residues. The CDR3 DNA is TGTGCCAGCAGCTTATCCGGGACGCCCGAGGGGTCACCCCTCCACTTT. Protein: CASSLSGTPEGSPLHF.

This clonotype was seen repeatedly, ten times or more. The genes are TRBV29-1 and TRBJ2-7, with D unresolved. CDR1 and CDR2 from the germline V gene are SQVTM and ANQGSEA. Trimming cost V 4 bases and J 1 base, with 8 bases left between them. The CDR3 length is 12 residues. The CDR3 loop reads CSVVLPSYEQYF. The CDR3 nucleotides are TGCAGCGTTGTCCTCCCATCCTACGAGCAGTACTTC.

In this sample, this clonotype turned up a few times. The V call is TRBV20-1, the J call TRBJ1-2; weak D call: TRBD1 (6 bases). Germline CDR1 reads DFQATT; CDR2 reads SNEGSKA (reference sequence). The CDR3 consists of 12 residues. Deletions cut 1 base from V and 8 bases from J, with 11 bases between. The CDR3 is CSARGAGAGYTF. The DNA of the CDR3 is TGCAGTGCTAGAGGGGCAGGGGCCGGCTACACCTTC.

The chain is built from TRBV2 and TRBJ1-1; a weak D match, TRBD1 (5 bases). CDR3 length equals 14 residues. V lost 7 bases, J lost 2 bases, and 14 bases lay in between. CDR1 is SNHLY, CDR2 FYNNEI, per germline. CDR3 in amino acids: CASNRRAVNTEAFF. CDR3 DNA sequence: TGTGCCAGCAACAGGCGCGCGGTCAACACTGAAGCTTTCTTT.

This clonotype has at least ten counts. The CDR3, as DNA: TGTGCCAGCAGCCAAGGACACCGAAATACGCAGTATTTT. Its translation: CASSQGHRNTQYF. The J gene is TRBJ2-3, the V gene TRBV3-1; D uncertain. V was pared by 1 base and J by 7 bases, with 9 bases between. The germline CDR1 and CDR2 sequences are LGHDT and YNNKEL (reference sequence). This CDR3 region has 13 residues.

Only a few counts were recorded for this clonotype. This sequence joins TRBV5-1 and TRBJ1-3; D call uncertain. There are 14 residues in the CDR3. Germline loops: CDR1 SGHRS, CDR2 YFSETQ. V was pared by 3 bases and J by 1 base, with 8 bases between. CDR3 nucleotides: TGCGCCAGCAGCTCGGCAGTGTCTGGAAACACCATATATTTT. Encoded protein: CASSSAVSGNTIYF.

This clonotype was counted a single time. A much larger clone sits a single nucleotide away, making a read error possible. V gene TRBV3-1 combines with J gene TRBJ2-7; a possible D gene is TRBD2 (6 bases). V dropped 8 bases and J dropped 4 bases, with 21 bases sitting between them. This CDR3 is 15 amino acids long. CDR1 LGHDT and CDR2 YNNKEL come from the germline V gene (reference sequence). In nucleotides, the CDR3 is TGTGCCAGCTCCTCGACGCGGGACGGAATTTACGAGCAGTACTTC. This encodes CASSSTRDGIYEQYF.

The sample holds many counts of this clonotype. The chain links TRBV28 to TRBJ2-1; D uncertain. Germline CDR1 MDHEN, CDR2 SYDVKM. The CDR3 totals 13 residues. Trimming pared 5 bases from V and 6 bases from J, leaving 11 bases between. The CDR3 loop is CASSPPVRNEQFF. The CDR3 nucleotides are TGTGCCAGCAGTCCCCCGGTCCGCAATGAGCAGTTCTTC.

There are a few counts of this clonotype. The rearrangement links TRBV5-6 to TRBJ1-2, with 7 bases lining up with TRBD1. Germline CDR1 reads SGHDT; CDR2 reads YYEEEE. The CDR3 extends over 15 amino acids. The J segment lost 5 bases and the V segment lost 0 bases, leaving 7 bases of the junction unmatched. The CDR3 DNA is TGTGCCAGCAGCTTGGGCACAGGGGCTTTTTATGGCTACACCTTC. Translating gives CASSLGTGAFYGYTF.

This clonotype was seen many times. The chain recombines TRBV25-1 with TRBJ1-3; TRBD1 agrees at 7 bases. The germline gives CDR1 MGHDK, CDR2 SYGVNS. The CDR3 loop spans 13 amino acids. The CDR3 DNA reads TGTGGAGAACAGGGGCTTTCGGGAAACACCATATATTTT. It specifies CGEQGLSGNTIYF.

V gene TRBV6-5 combines with J gene TRBJ2-7; D perhaps matches TRBD1 (7 bases). The germline V gene has CDR1 MNHEY and CDR2 SVGAGI. There are 14 residues in the CDR3. With 6 bases removed from V and 4 bases from J, the gap between germline ends came to 16 bases. DNA of the CDR3: TGTGCCAGCAGGACTCTACAGGGGAGGTACGAGCAGTACTTC. This encodes CASRTLQGRYEQYF.

This clonotype was detected many times. The gene calls are TRBV7-6 and TRBJ1-4; the D gene is possibly TRBD1 (6 bases). The V end was cut by 1 base, the J end by 3 bases, with 9 bases between. Germline-derived CDR1 and CDR2 are SGHVS and FNYEAQ. This CDR3 has 15 residues. CDR3 bases: TGTGCCAGCAGCTTAGGTACAGGGCCTAATGAAAAACTGTTTTTT. It yields the protein CASSLGTGPNEKLFF.

This clonotype came up many times. The chain links TRBV3-1 to TRBJ1-1; D call uncertain. Trimming took 1 base from V and 13 from J, leaving 13 bases between them. The CDR3 totals 12 residues. CDR1 LGHDT and CDR2 YNNKEL come from the germline V gene (reference sequence). CDR3 loop: CASSQGLGEGFF. In nucleotides, the CDR3 is TGTGCCAGCAGCCAAGGTCTCGGTGAGGGTTTCTTT.

This clonotype was counted many times. The genes are TRBV12-3 or TRBV12-4 and TRBJ1-4; D is perhaps TRBD1 (5 bases). V shed 7 bases and J shed 8 bases, with 14 bases lying between them. CDR3 length equals 13 residues. The CDR3 DNA follows: TGTGCCAGCACTAAGGGGTTGCGGGAAAAACTGTTTTTT. Protein product: CASTKGLREKLFF.

The V gene is TRBV7-2, the J gene TRBJ1-2; D unresolved. Trimming removed 4 bases from V and 4 bases from J, with 10 bases in between. Per the germline V gene, CDR1 is SGHTA and CDR2 is FQGNSA. This CDR3 contains 13 residues. CDR3 in amino acids: CASSSRVPYGYTF. The DNA for the CDR3 is TGTGCCAGCAGCTCTAGGGTTCCCTATGGCTACACCTTC.

This clonotype was picked up a small number of times. CDR3: CASSLLGLGTDTQYF. The DNA for the CDR3 is TGTGCCAGCAGCTTATTGGGGCTAGGCACAGATACGCAGTATTTT. The rearrangement joins TRBV7-2 to TRBJ2-3; D possibly corresponds to TRBD1 (5 bases). The CDR3 is made up of 15 amino acids. Germline CDR1 is SGHTA and CDR2 is FQGNSA. The germline V and J ends were trimmed by 2 bases and 1 base, with 10 bases remaining between them.

This clonotype was seen repeatedly, ten times or more. The chain recombines TRBV10-3 with TRBJ2-7; TRBD2 aligns across 8 bases. The CDR3 extends over 13 amino acids. Germline values: CDR1 ENHRY, CDR2 SYGVKD. V was clipped by 8 bases and J by 7 bases; unmatched bases: 10. CDR3 DNA sequence: TGTGCCATCGCCCGGGAGGGCCGGTATGAGCAGTACTTC. It specifies CAIAREGRYEQYF.